These T cell receptor beta chains were read from a single sample in a study of sequential checkpoint blockade in melanoma. Generated by immunoSEQ multiplex PCR, the TCRdb table keeps only in-frame clones and is missing some. Among more than 25,000 clones, 85% to 90% were seen once, and the ten largest hold approximately 14%. The source was CD8+ T cells sorted from blood (inferred from file names), collected from a patient given nivolumab and ipilimumab in sequence. Receptors were obtained from a human donor with melanoma. Each CDR3 is given with its conserved first and last residue. D genes are given only for firm matches. Some rows mark clone size as missing; the rest say once, few, many or name a class of expanded clone.

>TRBJ2-5|NA|NA|TRBV14|13
TGTGCCAGCAGCCAAGTTCTCCAAGAGACCCAGTACTTC
CASSQVLQETQYF
>TRBJ2-7|NA|TRBD1|TRBV30|16
TGTGCCTGGAGTCACAAAGACAGGGCCCCAGCCTACGAGCAGTACTTC
CAWSHKDRAPAYEQYF
>TRBJ2-3|once|NA|TRBV4-1|14
TGCGCCAGCAGCCAAGCGGGGATCACAGATACGCAGTATTTT
CASSQAGITDTQYF
>TRBJ2-5|NA|TRBD1|TRBV6-4|15
TGTGCCAGCAGCCCCGGGACAGGGGGAGTAGAGACCCAGTACTTC
CASSPGTGGVETQYF
>TRBJ2-3|NA|TRBD2|TRBV30|16
TGTGCCTGGAGTGTAGCGGGGGGGCTTCACACAGATACGCAGTATTTT
CAWSVAGGLHTDTQYF
>TRBJ2-5|NA|TRBD1|TRBV5-6|16
TGTGCCAGCAGCCCAACCCCGACAGGGAACCAAGAGACCCAGTACTTC
CASSPTPTGNQETQYF
>TRBJ1-1|NA|NA|TRBV7-3|13
TGTGCCAGCAGCTTATTAGATTACACTGAAGCTTTCTTT
CASSLLDYTEAFF
>TRBJ2-5|NA|NA|TRBV4-1|12
TGCGCCAGCAGCCAAGTCCGAGAGACCCAGTACTTC
CASSQVRETQYF
>TRBJ2-3|NA|NA|TRBV15|16
TGTGCCACCAGCAGTCGGACTCGACCTAGCACAGATACGCAGTATTTT
CATSSRTRPSTDTQYF
>TRBJ1-1|NA|TRBD1|TRBV27|12
TGTGCCACCCGGACAGGGAGCACTGAAGCTTTCTTT
CATRTGSTEAFF
>TRBJ2-1|NA|TRBD2|TRBV28|15
TGTGCCAGCAGTTCTGGGACTAGCGGGAGGAATGAGCAGTTCTTC
CASSSGTSGRNEQFF
>TRBJ2-5|NA|NA|TRBV4-3|13
TGCGCCAGCAGCCAAGAAGGGGTCGAGACCCAGTACTTC
CASSQEGVETQYF
>TRBJ1-5|few|NA|TRBV27|15
TGTGCCAGCAGTTCGGGGACAAATAGCAATCAGCCCCAGCATTTT
CASSSGTNSNQPQHF
>TRBJ2-3|NA|TRBD1|TRBV5-6|14
TGTGCCAGCAGCCGGACAGGGGGCGACGATACGCAGTATTTT
CASSRTGGDDTQYF
>TRBJ2-5|NA|NA|TRBV28|20
TGTGCCAGCAGTTTATCCGCCAGCGACCCTTCAGAGGGCTACCAAGAGACCCAGTACTTC
CASSLSASDPSEGYQETQYF
>TRBJ2-7|NA|TRBD1|TRBV2|13
TGTGCCAGCAGGGGGGACAGCTCCTACGAGCAGTACTTC
CASRGDSSYEQYF
>TRBJ2-2|NA|NA|TRBV19|11
TGTGCCAGTAGTGGCAGCGGGGAGCTGTTTTTT
CASSGSGELFF
>TRBJ2-7|NA|NA|TRBV10-3|12
TGTGCCATCAGGGGGCCCTCCTACGAGCAGTACTTC
CAIRGPSYEQYF
>TRBJ2-2|NA|NA|TRBV9|15
TGTGCCAGCAGCGTAGGGGACACGAACACCGGGGAGCTGTTTTTT
CASSVGDTNTGELFF
>TRBJ2-7|NA|NA|TRBV7-9|12
TGTGCCAGCAGCTTAATTCCCTACGAGCAGTACTTC
CASSLIPYEQYF
>TRBJ2-6|NA|TRBD2|TRBV10-3|17
TGTGCCATCAGGGGAGGGCGGGGACCCTCTGGGGCCAACGTCCTGACTTTC
CAIRGGRGPSGANVLTF
>TRBJ2-7|NA|NA|TRBV9|13
TGTGCCAGCAGCCCGAGAGGGGGGGCCGAGCAGTACTTC
CASSPRGGAEQYF
>TRBJ2-2|NA|NA|TRBV6-1|15
TGTGCCAGCAGACCAGGGGTAGTCCCGTCCGGGGAGCTGTTTTTT
CASRPGVVPSGELFF
>TRBJ2-1|once|TRBD2|TRBV7-9|15
TGTGCCAGCAGCTTGAGGGGGACTAGACCCAATGAGCAGTTCTTC
CASSLRGTRPNEQFF
>TRBJ1-1|NA|NA|TRBV5-4|14
TGTGCCAGCAGCCCGCGGGGCGGGAACACTGAAGCTTTCTTT
CASSPRGGNTEAFF
>TRBJ1-4|few|TRBD1|TRBV10-2|14
TGCGCCAGCAGACCAGGGGGTTTTGGTGAAAAACTGTTTTTT
CASRPGGFGEKLFF
>TRBJ1-6|NA|TRBD1|TRBV6-4|15
TGTGCCAGCAGTGCCGGGACAGGCGATAATTCACCCCTCCACTTT
CASSAGTGDNSPLHF
>TRBJ1-1|NA|NA|TRBV7-9|13
TGTGCCAGCAGCTCCCGTGAACTCGCTGAAGCTTTCTTT
CASSSRELAEAFF
>TRBJ2-3|NA|TRBD2|TRBV5-1|15
TGCGCCAGCAGCCCGGGACTAACCCACCCGGATACGCAGTATTTT
CASSPGLTHPDTQYF
>TRBJ2-1|NA|NA|TRBV4-2|12
TGTGCCAGCAGCCAAGACGGGATAGAGCAGTTCTTC
CASSQDGIEQFF
>TRBJ1-2|NA|TRBD1|TRBV28|13
TGTGCCAGCAGAATACGGACAGGGAGAGGCTACACCTTC
CASRIRTGRGYTF
>TRBJ2-1|NA|TRBD2|TRBV19|15
TGTGCCAGTAGTAGGACTAGCGGGCCTTACAATGAGCAGTTCTTC
CASSRTSGPYNEQFF
>TRBJ1-3|NA|NA|TRBV13|14
TGTGCCAGCTCCCGCGGGCGCTCTGGAAACACCATATATTTT
CASSRGRSGNTIYF
>TRBJ1-4|NA|TRBD1|TRBV6-1|17
TGTGCCAGCAGTGGGGACCTGGGGACAGCTTATAATGAAAAACTGTTTTTT
CASSGDLGTAYNEKLFF
>TRBJ1-2|NA|NA|TRBV2|14
TGTGCCAGCAGGCTAGAGGGCATTAACTATGGCTACACCTTC
CASRLEGINYGYTF
>TRBJ2-5|once|NA|TRBV4-2|13
TGTGCCAGCAGCCATCGGACAGAAGAGACCCAGTACTTC
CASSHRTEETQYF
>TRBJ1-2|once|NA|TRBV6-1|16
TGTGCCAGCAGTGAAGATGCAGGTCAGTTCTACTATGGCTACACCTTC
CASSEDAGQFYYGYTF
>TRBJ2-2|NA|TRBD1|TRBV7-9|16
TGTGCCAGCAGCTTAGCGCCAGGGGGCTGGACCGGGGAGCTGTTTTTT
CASSLAPGGWTGELFF
>TRBJ2-2|NA|NA|TRBV7-3|17
TGTGCCAGCAGCTTAAGCAGGTCAGGGTTTCGCACCGGGGAGCTGTTTTTT
CASSLSRSGFRTGELFF
>TRBJ1-1|NA|NA|TRBV27|19
TGTGCCAGCAGTTTATCTTCGCGGTGGGGCCCCTCGATTAACACTGAAGCTTTCTTT
CASSLSSRWGPSINTEAFF
>TRBJ1-6|NA|NA|TRBV5-6|15
TGTGCCAGCAGCTTGATCAGGGATTATAATTCACCCCTCCACTTT
CASSLIRDYNSPLHF
>TRBJ1-4|NA|TRBD1|TRBV4-2|15
TGTGCCAGCAGCCCCAGGGGGCAAGGGGATGAAAAACTGTTTTTT
CASSPRGQGDEKLFF
>TRBJ2-5|few|TRBD2|TRBV7-9|16
TGTGCCAGCAGCTTGGGACTAGCTCTGTACCAAGAGACCCAGTACTTC
CASSLGLALYQETQYF
>TRBJ2-3|NA|TRBD2|TRBV27|15
TGTGCCAGCAGACTAGCGGGGGGACTCACAGATACGCAGTATTTT
CASRLAGGLTDTQYF
>TRBJ1-2|once|NA|TRBV5-6|14
TGTGCCAGCAGCTTGGTGGGGACAAACTATGGCTACACCTTC
CASSLVGTNYGYTF
>TRBJ1-1|NA|NA|TRBV28|17
TGTGCCAGCAGTAACTCAGCCCCAGGGGCATGGAACACTGAAGCTTTCTTT
CASSNSAPGAWNTEAFF
>TRBJ1-1|NA|NA|TRBV5-6|11
TGTGCCAGCAGTCTCAGGGGTGAAGCTTTCTTT
CASSLRGEAFF
>TRBJ2-1|NA|NA|TRBV28|14
TGTGCCAGCAGTTTGTCCGGGACCTACAATGAGCAGTTCTTC
CASSLSGTYNEQFF
>TRBJ1-1|NA|TRBD1|TRBV29-1|16
TGCAGCGTTGAAGGTGGGGACAGGCAAAGGAACACTGAAGCTTTCTTT
CSVEGGDRQRNTEAFF
>TRBJ2-1|NA|TRBD2|TRBV9|16
TGTGCCAGCAGCGCCCTTCTAGCGGGAGTTAAGAATGAGCAGTTCTTC
CASSALLAGVKNEQFF
>TRBJ2-1|NA|NA|TRBV15|14
TGTGCCACCAGCAGACCCAGCGGATACAATGAGCAGTTCTTC
CATSRPSGYNEQFF
>TRBJ1-5|few|NA|TRBV7-2|16
TGTGCCAGCAGCCCCTCTTGGGCAGATAGCAATCAGCCCCAGCATTTT
CASSPSWADSNQPQHF
>TRBJ1-2|NA|NA|TRBV9|14
TGTGCCAGCAGCGCAAGGGGCCACCTCTATGGCTACACCTTC
CASSARGHLYGYTF
>TRBJ1-5|NA|TRBD1|TRBV7-9|15
TGTGCCAGCAGCTCGAACGACAGGGGTAGGCAGCCCCAGCATTTT
CASSSNDRGRQPQHF
>TRBJ2-7|NA|NA|TRBV11-1|11
TGTGCCAGCAGGGGGAGGTACGAGCAGTACTTC
CASRGRYEQYF